The 13 T cell receptor beta chains listed next were all sequenced from one sample in a study of T cell repertoires in cytomegalovirus infection. TCRdb re-analysed the reads in MiXCR, keeping a single row per CDR3 protein. The data contain approximately 190,000 distinct CDR3 sequences, 28% of them singletons. The sample comprised PBMCs. These receptors came from a human donor in good health (CMV status not recorded). Some clones in this sample may be carry-over from other donors' samples.

This clonotype came up many times. The V gene is TRBV7-6, the J gene TRBJ2-7; D is unresolved. V was trimmed by 0 bases and J by 2 bases, leaving 5 bases between them. Per the germline V gene, CDR1 is SGHVS and CDR2 is FNYEAQ. The CDR3 spans 13 residues. This CDR3 reads CASSLANPYEQYF. In DNA, the CDR3 is TGTGCCAGCAGCTTAGCAAATCCCTACGAGCAGTACTTC.

This clonotype was found once. Here the CDR3 reads CASSIQGTQPQHF. The CDR3 nucleotides read TGTGCCAGCAGTATACAGGGCACTCAGCCCCAGCATTTT. The chain links TRBV6-6 to TRBJ1-5, with D possibly being TRBD1 (6 bases). Germline lookup yields CDR1 MNHNY and CDR2 SVGAGI (reference sequence). V gave up 5 bases and J gave up 6 bases, with 11 bases separating them. The CDR3 runs 13 residues.

This clonotype was detected many times. The CDR3 DNA sequence: TGTGCCAGCAGCTTGACCACAGGGGTTGAAAAACTGTTTTTT. Its protein is CASSLTTGVEKLFF. V is TRBV5-8 and J is TRBJ1-4, with 7 bases lining up with TRBD1. Unmatched junction bases numbered 4, after V lost 1 base and J lost 7 bases. Germline assignment: CDR1 SGHTS and CDR2 YDEGEE. CDR3 length: 14 residues.

To note about this clonotype: A junction end diverges from the germline sequence, so it may reflect a read error. This rearrangement joins TRBV5-1 to TRBJ1-5; the D is unclear. This CDR3 comprises 14 residues. Looked up from germline, CDR1 is SGHRS and CDR2 is YFSETQ. CDR3 sequence reads: CASRLDGNNQPQHF. DNA of the CDR3: TGCGCCAGCAGGTTGGACGGGAACAATCAGCCCCAGCATTTT. Full variable domain (missing parts from reference TRBV5-1 and TRBJ1-5): KAGVTQTPRYLIKTRGQQVTLSCSPISGHRSVSWYQQTPGQGLQFLFEYFSETQRNKGNFPGRFSGRQFSNSRSEMNVSTLELGDSALYLCASRLDGNNQPQHFGDGTRLSIL.

The chain recombines TRBV19 with TRBJ2-7, with D maybe TRBD2 (7 bases). CDR3 length equals 14 residues. The germline CDR1 and CDR2 sequences are LNHDA and SQIVND (reference sequence). Trimming pared 3 bases from V and 5 bases from J, leaving 14 bases between. The CDR3 region is CASSMGGQGDEQYF. The DNA for the CDR3 is TGTGCCAGTAGTATGGGGGGGCAGGGCGACGAGCAGTACTTC.

This clonotype was seen repeatedly, ten times or more. The chain recombines TRBV12-3 or TRBV12-4 with TRBJ2-6; D ambiguous. Trimming took 1 base from V and 2 from J, leaving 6 bases between them. The CDR3 length is 15 residues. As DNA, the CDR3 is TGTGCCAGCAGTTTAGATCGGACTGGGGCCAACGTCCTGACTTTC. Encoded protein: CASSLDRTGANVLTF.

The chain joins TRBV5-1 to TRBJ2-7, with a tentative D call TRBD2 (5 bases). Between the trimmed V and J ends, which lost 4 bases and 0 bases, there was a span of 11 bases. The V gene's germline CDR1 is SGHRS and CDR2 YFSETQ. The length of the CDR3 is 14 residues. The CDR3: CASSTRGSSYEQYF. As DNA, the CDR3 is TGCGCCAGCAGCACCCGGGGTAGCTCCTACGAGCAGTACTTC. The variable domain in full, with the rest retrieved from reference TRBV5-1 and TRBJ2-7, is KAGVTQTPRYLIKTRGQQVTLSCSPISGHRSVSWYQQTPGQGLQFLFEYFSETQRNKGNFPGRFSGRQFSNSRSEMNVSTLELGDSALYLCASSTRGSSYEQYFGPGTRLTVT.

This clonotype was observed many times. This rearrangement joins TRBV7-2 to TRBJ1-1, with 8 bases that match TRBD1. The CDR3 totals 18 residues. Germline CDR1 SGHTA, CDR2 FQGNSA. V was pared by 2 bases and J by 5 bases, with 16 bases of the junction left unmatched. The CDR3 DNA is TGTGCCAGCAGCTTACGCGGACAGGGATGGAGGGTGAGGACTGAAGCTTTCTTT. Its translation: CASSLRGQGWRVRTEAFF. Variable domain in full (rest from reference TRBV7-2 and TRBJ1-1): GAGVSQSPSNKVTEKGKDVELRCDPISGHTALYWYRQSLGQGLEFLIYFQGNSAPDKSGLPSDRFSAERTGGSVSTLTIQRTQQEDSAVYLCASSLRGQGWRVRTEAFFGQGTRLTVV.

The chain carries TRBV30 and TRBJ2-5; D is ambiguous. Trimming took 4 bases from V and 6 from J, leaving 12 bases between them. CDR1 and CDR2 from the germline V gene are GTSNPN and SVGIG (reference sequence). This CDR3 spans 12 amino acids. CDR3 bases: TGTGCCTGGAATACCCTAAGGAAGACCCAGTACTTC. It codes for CAWNTLRKTQYF.

This sequence joins TRBV4-1 and TRBJ2-5; 13 bases map to TRBD2. Germline values: CDR1 MGHRA, CDR2 YSYEKL. V gave up 4 bases and J gave up 1 base; unmatched junction bases: 6. CDR3 length: 17 residues. The CDR3 loop is CASSPGLAGFTQETQYF. The CDR3 DNA follows: TGCGCCAGCAGCCCGGGACTAGCGGGGTTCACCCAAGAGACCCAGTACTTC.

This clonotype was observed at least ten times. The genes are TRBV20-1 and TRBJ1-4; 7 nucleotides match TRBD1. The CDR3 has 13 residues. V lost 6 bases to trimming and J lost 4 bases; unmatched junction nucleotides: 5. Germline CDR1 and CDR2: DFQATT and SNEGSKA (reference sequence). The CDR3 loop reads CSALGQVNEKLFF. DNA for the CDR3: TGCAGTGCCCTAGGACAGGTTAATGAAAAACTGTTTTTT.

This clonotype turned up a few times. The chain is built from TRBV7-6 and TRBJ1-5; the D is unclear. Germline values: CDR1 SGHVS, CDR2 FNYEAQ. V lost 6 bases and J lost 7, with 16 bases in between. The CDR3 consists of 14 residues. The CDR3 nucleotides read TGTGCCAGCAGTTCGATGCAGGCTTCGCAGCCCCAGCATTTT. This gives the protein CASSSMQASQPQHF.

This clonotype appeared a few times. The V and J genes are TRBV28 and TRBJ1-2; possible D gene TRBD1, 6 bases. The CDR3 consists of 16 residues. Per germline, CDR1 MDHEN and CDR2 SYDVKM. V was clipped by 6 bases and J by 6 bases, with 23 bases between them. CDR3 region: CASSLPLMGASNGYTF. CDR3 in DNA: TGTGCCAGCAGCCTACCCCTGATGGGGGCTTCTAATGGCTACACCTTC.